The rows below give T cell receptor beta chains drawn from one sample of a study of vaccination and CD4 T cells after COVID-19. TCRdb fed the PCR reads into MiXCR, producing one record per CDR3 protein. This sample has some 11,000 distinct CDR3 sequences; about 19% occur once, and the top ten carry less than 15%. No antigen has been assigned to these receptors. The sequenced sample was CD4+ T cells from blood, cultured in vitro, obtained before SARS-CoV-2 vaccination. The source is a human donor who received a COVID-19 vaccine. Each CDR3 is given with its conserved first and last residue. Each record gives: D gene, V gene, clone size, J gene, CDR3 protein, CDR3 DNA. The D gene is left open where the match is weak. Where a row states a size, it is once, few, many or the class of an expanded clone; other rows omit it.

D: TRBD2; V: TRBV10-3; size: few; J: TRBJ2-1; CDR3: CAISESGLRGSSDEQFF; DNA: TGTGCCATCAGTGAGTCGGGGCTGCGGGGGAGCTCGGATGAGCAGTTCTTC
D: .; V: TRBV6-5; size: few; J: TRBJ2-1; CDR3: CASSYKTNYEQFF; DNA: TGTGCCAGCAGTTACAAAACCAACTATGAGCAGTTCTTC
D: .; V: TRBV15; size: .; J: TRBJ2-2; CDR3: CATSRDPVWAGETGELFF; DNA: TGTGCCACCAGCAGAGATCCCGTTTGGGCAGGGGAAACCGGGGAGCTGTTTTTT
D: TRBD1; V: TRBV19; size: .; J: TRBJ1-1; CDR3: CASSWKQGATEAFF; DNA: TGTGCCAGTAGTTGGAAACAGGGGGCCACTGAAGCTTTCTTT
D: TRBD1; V: TRBV5-5; size: .; J: TRBJ2-2; CDR3: CASSYNDRGYTGELFF; DNA: TGTGCCAGCAGCTATAATGACAGGGGGTATACCGGGGAGCTGTTTTTT
D: .; V: TRBV6-5; size: .; J: TRBJ1-4; CDR3: CASSFRGEKLFF; DNA: TGTGCCAGCAGTTTTCGTGGTGAAAAACTGTTTTTT
D: .; V: TRBV5-1; size: .; J: TRBJ2-3; CDR3: CASSLGRGDTDTQYF; DNA: TGCGCCAGCAGCTTGGGGCGGGGAGACACAGATACGCAGTATTTT
D: TRBD1; V: TRBV6-1; size: few; J: TRBJ2-5; CDR3: CASTRQGRETQYF; DNA: TGTGCCAGCACCCGACAGGGCCGAGAGACCCAGTACTTC
D: .; V: TRBV19; size: .; J: TRBJ1-1; CDR3: CASSIAGLDTEAFF; DNA: TGTGCCAGTAGTATAGCCGGACTTGACACTGAAGCTTTCTTT
D: .; V: TRBV10-1; size: few; J: TRBJ2-5; CDR3: CATSVGFQETQYF; DNA: TGCGCCACCTCCGTGGGATTTCAAGAGACCCAGTACTTC
D: .; V: TRBV5-4; size: .; J: TRBJ2-5; CDR3: CASSWDVGEETQYF; DNA: TGTGCCAGCAGCTGGGACGTCGGGGAGGAGACCCAGTACTTC
D: TRBD1; V: TRBV18; size: .; J: TRBJ2-2; CDR3: CASSPPGQGIPGELFF; DNA: TGTGCCAGCTCACCACCGGGACAGGGGATCCCCGGGGAGCTGTTTTTT
D: TRBD1; V: TRBV2; size: .; J: TRBJ2-1; CDR3: CASSGTALINNEQFF; DNA: TGTGCCAGCAGCGGGACAGCACTAATAAACAATGAGCAGTTCTTC
D: TRBD1; V: TRBV29-1; size: few; J: TRBJ1-3; CDR3: CSVPRDRAPDSGNTIYF; DNA: TGCAGCGTTCCCAGGGACAGGGCCCCAGACTCTGGAAACACCATATATTTT
D: TRBD1; V: TRBV2; size: .; J: TRBJ1-2; CDR3: CASSLITTGGWGYTF; DNA: TGTGCCAGCAGTCTTATAACGACAGGGGGCTGGGGCTACACCTTC
D: .; V: TRBV5-4; size: few; J: TRBJ2-7; CDR3: CASSLGVRRGEQYF; DNA: TGTGCCAGCAGCTTAGGGGTCCGGAGGGGCGAGCAGTACTTC
D: .; V: TRBV6-4; size: .; J: TRBJ1-4; CDR3: CASSAELGGEKLFF; DNA: TGTGCCAGCAGTGCCGAATTGGGGGGTGAAAAACTGTTTTTT